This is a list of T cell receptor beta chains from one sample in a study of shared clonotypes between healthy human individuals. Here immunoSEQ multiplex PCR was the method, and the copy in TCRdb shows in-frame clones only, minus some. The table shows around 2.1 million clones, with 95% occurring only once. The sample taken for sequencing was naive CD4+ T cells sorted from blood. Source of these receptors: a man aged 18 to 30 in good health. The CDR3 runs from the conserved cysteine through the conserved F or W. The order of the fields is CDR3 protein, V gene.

CASTSQGGYQPQHF,TRBV19
CAWNTGGVQPQHF,TRBV30
CASSGDESSYEQYF,TRBV2
CASKNIAGVSDEQFF,TRBV6-6
CASSVTSGWVPIEQFF,TRBV7-6
CASTLGGGDTQYF,TRBV6-6
CASTPATNSGNTIYF,TRBV28
CAISDLLWNTEAFF,TRBV10-3
CASSPMSSYEQYF,TRBV5-6
CATSIREENTEAFF,TRBV15
CASSQGAAANYGYTF,TRBV4-2
CATSRLQETQYF,TRBV15
CATSLGGNQEAQYF,TRBV5-4
CASSLEGAQTVWGTEAFF,TRBV5-1
CASSPRLVGGLAGINEQFF,TRBV7-2
CASSYSSGQGASEQYF,TRBV6-5
CSVGDSGNTIYF,TRBV29-1
CASTPSGLDVRAQYF,TRBV7-9
CASTRDPNQPQHF,TRBV6-1
CASSLRDPSETQYF,TRBV7-8
CASSPSQAEQYF,TRBV5-6
CASSSTQTATTIYF,TRBV5-1
CASSNSLAGGYNEQFF,TRBV18
CASSRTGTSTDTQYF,TRBV7-6
CAGRMLHEQYF,TRBV30
CASRGTQADTQYF,TRBV6-5
CASSLTGVSNQPQHF,TRBV7-2
CATLTERSSYEQYF,TRBV23-1
CASSSNLGLEAFF,TRBV5-6
CASSTGSGSRTKNIQYF,TRBV4-1
CASSLSGLENTEAFF,TRBV7-9
CASSSTADYGYTF,TRBV28
CASSLVRPGGGTEAFF,TRBV5-1
CASSSPMWSGVTDTQYF,TRBV28
CASSNAGFPGYTF,TRBV27
CASSFDRDHEQYF,TRBV11-3
CAWSTGPANTEAFF,TRBV30
CASAKTSTDTQYF,TRBV10-1
CASSQGGIDTQYF,TRBV14
CASSPGTSYEQYF,TRBV7-3
CSGGAGTYGYTF,TRBV29-1
CASSVSGTHHQETQYF,TRBV6-1
CASSSSPTRGWNTEAFF,TRBV5-6
CASSIGDRTFTEAFF,TRBV19
CAWNVRGSNTGELFF,TRBV30
CASSVDRSNYGYTF,TRBV9
CASSLGQRAEQFF,TRBV11-1
CASRGGTSSYEQYF,TRBV5-1
CASRNSGDFTGELFF,TRBV11-1
CSGQASNEKLFF,TRBV29-1
CASSATTGTDTQYF,TRBV9
CASSQEGPGMVQPQHF,TRBV4-1
CASPSGPLGEQYF,TRBV6-5